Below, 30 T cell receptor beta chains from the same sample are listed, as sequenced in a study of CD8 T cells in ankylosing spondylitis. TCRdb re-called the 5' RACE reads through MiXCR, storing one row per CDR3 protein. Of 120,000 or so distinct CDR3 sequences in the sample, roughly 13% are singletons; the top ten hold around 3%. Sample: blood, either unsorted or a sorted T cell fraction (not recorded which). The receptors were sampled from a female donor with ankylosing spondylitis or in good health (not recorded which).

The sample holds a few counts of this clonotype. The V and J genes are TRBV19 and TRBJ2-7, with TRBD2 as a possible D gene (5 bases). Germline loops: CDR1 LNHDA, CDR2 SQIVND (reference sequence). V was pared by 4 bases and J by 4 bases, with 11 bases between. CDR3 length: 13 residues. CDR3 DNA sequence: TGTGCCAGTAGTACCAACCCGGGGTACGAGCAGTACTTC. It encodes CASSTNPGYEQYF. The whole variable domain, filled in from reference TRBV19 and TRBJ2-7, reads DGGITQSPKYLFRKEGQNVTLSCEQNLNHDAMYWYRQDPGQGLRLIYYSQIVNDFQKGDIAEGYSVSREKKESFPLTVTSAQKNPTAFYLCASSTNPGYEQYFGPGTRLTVT.

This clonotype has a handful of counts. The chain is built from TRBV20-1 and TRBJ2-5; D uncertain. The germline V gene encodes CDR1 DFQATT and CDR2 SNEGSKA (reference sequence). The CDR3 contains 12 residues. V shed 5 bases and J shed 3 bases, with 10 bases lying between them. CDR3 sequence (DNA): TGCAGTGCTCACGATCCGAAAGAGACCCAGTACTTC. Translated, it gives CSAHDPKETQYF.

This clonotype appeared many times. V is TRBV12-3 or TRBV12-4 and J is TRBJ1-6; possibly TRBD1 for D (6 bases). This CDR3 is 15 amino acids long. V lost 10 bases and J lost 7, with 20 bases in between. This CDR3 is CATRRGASENSPLHF. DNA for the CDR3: TGTGCCACCCGGCGGGGGGCGTCCGAAAATTCACCCCTCCACTTT.

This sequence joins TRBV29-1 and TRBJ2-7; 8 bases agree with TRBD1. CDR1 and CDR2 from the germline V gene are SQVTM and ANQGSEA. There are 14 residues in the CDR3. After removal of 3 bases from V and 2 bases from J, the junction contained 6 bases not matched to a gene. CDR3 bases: TGCAGCGTTGAGGATGACAGGGGAACCTACGAGCAGTACTTC. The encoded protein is CSVEDDRGTYEQYF.

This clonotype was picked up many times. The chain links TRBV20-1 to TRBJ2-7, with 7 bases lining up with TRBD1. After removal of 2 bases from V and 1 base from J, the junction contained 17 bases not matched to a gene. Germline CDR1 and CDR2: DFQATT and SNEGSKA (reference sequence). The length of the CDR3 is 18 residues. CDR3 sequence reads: CSARLTDRQIRPSYEQYF. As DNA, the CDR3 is TGCAGTGCTAGACTTACGGACAGGCAAATCCGCCCTTCCTACGAGCAGTACTTC.

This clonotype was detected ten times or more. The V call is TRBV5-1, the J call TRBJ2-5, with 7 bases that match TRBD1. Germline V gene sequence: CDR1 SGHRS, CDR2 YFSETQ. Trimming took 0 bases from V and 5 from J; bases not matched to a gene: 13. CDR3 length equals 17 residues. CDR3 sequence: CASSLAGTARSGETQYF. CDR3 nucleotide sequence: TGCGCCAGCAGCTTGGCGGGGACAGCCCGCTCCGGGGAGACCCAGTACTTC.

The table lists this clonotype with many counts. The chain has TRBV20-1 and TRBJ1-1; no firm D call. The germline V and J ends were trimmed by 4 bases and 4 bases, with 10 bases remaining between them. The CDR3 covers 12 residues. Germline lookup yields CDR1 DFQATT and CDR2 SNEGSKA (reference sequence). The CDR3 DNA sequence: TGCAGTGCTACTCAGAGTGTCACTGAAGCTTTCTTT. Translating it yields CSATQSVTEAFF.

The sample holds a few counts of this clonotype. CDR3 in DNA: TGTGCCAGCAGCTTTGGCCCCGGGACGTTGGGCTATGGCTACACCTTC. The encoded protein is CASSFGPGTLGYGYTF. The chain carries TRBV5-5 and TRBJ1-2; tentatively, D is TRBD1 (5 bases). Germline CDR1 reads SGHKS; CDR2 reads YYEKEE (reference sequence). Trimming removed 2 bases from V and 4 bases from J, with 18 bases in between. The CDR3 has 16 amino acids.

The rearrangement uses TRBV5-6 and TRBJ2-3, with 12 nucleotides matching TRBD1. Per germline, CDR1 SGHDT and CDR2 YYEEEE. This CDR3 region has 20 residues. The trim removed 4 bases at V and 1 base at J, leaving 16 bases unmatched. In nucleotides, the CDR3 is TGTGCCAGCAGCCGACTAGGGACAGGGGGCCGTAGCGGGCGCACAGATACGCAGTATTTT. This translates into CASSRLGTGGRSGRTDTQYF.

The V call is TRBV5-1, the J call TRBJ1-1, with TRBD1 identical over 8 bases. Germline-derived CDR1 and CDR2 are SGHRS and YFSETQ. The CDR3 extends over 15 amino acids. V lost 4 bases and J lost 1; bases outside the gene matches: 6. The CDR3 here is CASSLSGQGNTEAFF. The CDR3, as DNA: TGCGCCAGCAGCCTAAGTGGACAGGGGAACACTGAAGCTTTCTTT.

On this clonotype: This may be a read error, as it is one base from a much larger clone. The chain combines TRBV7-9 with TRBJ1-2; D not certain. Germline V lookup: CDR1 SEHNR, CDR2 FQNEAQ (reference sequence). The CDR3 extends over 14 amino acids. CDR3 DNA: TGTGCCGGCAGCTTAGAAGCAGTTAACTATGGCTACACCTTC. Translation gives CAGSLEAVNYGYTF.

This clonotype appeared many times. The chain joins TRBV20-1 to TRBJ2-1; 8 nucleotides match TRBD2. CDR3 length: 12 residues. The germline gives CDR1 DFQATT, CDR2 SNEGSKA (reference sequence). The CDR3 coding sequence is TGCAGGTCGGGGGGGCCGCACAATGAGCAGTTCTTC. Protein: CRSGGPHNEQFF.

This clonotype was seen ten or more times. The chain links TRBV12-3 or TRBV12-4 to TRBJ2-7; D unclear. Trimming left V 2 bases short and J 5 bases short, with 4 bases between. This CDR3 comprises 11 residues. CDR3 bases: TGTGCCAGCAGTTTAAGGGACGAGCAGTACTTC. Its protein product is CASSLRDEQYF.

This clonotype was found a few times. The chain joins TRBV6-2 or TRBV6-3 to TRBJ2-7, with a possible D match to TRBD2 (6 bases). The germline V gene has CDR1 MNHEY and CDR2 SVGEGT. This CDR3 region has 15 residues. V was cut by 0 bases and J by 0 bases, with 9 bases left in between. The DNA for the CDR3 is TGTGCCAGCAGTTACTCGATGGACTACTCCTACGAGCAGTACTTC. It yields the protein CASSYSMDYSYEQYF.

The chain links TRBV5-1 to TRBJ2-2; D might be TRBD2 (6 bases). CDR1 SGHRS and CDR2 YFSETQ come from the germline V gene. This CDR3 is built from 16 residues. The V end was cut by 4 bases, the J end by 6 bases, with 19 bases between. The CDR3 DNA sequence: TGCGCCAGCAGCCCGTTTGGAGGGAGTGGCGCCGGGGAGCTGTTTTTT. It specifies CASSPFGGSGAGELFF.

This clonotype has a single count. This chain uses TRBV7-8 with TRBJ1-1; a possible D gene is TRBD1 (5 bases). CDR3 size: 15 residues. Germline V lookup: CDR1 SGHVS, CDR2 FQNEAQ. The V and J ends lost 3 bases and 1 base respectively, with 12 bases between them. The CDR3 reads CASSLRGTRNTEAFF. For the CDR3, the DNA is TGTGCCAGCAGCTTGCGGGGGACGAGGAACACTGAAGCTTTCTTT.

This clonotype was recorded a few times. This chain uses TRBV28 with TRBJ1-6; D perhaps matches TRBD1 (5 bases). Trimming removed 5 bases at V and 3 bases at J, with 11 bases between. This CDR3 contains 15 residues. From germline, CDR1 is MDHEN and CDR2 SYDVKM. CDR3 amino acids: CASSRDGGYNSPLHF. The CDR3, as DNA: TGTGCCAGCAGTCGGGACGGGGGCTATAATTCACCCCTCCACTTT.

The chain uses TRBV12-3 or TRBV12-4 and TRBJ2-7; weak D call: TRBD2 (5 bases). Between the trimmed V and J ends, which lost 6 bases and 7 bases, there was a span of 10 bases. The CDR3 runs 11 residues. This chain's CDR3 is CASRGRGEQYF. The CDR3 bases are TGTGCCAGCAGGGGTCGGGGAGAGCAGTACTTC.

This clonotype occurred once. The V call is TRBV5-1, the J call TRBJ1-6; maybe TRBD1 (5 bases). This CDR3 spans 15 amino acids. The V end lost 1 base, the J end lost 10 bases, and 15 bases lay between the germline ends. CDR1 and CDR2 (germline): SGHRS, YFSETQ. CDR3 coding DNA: TGCGCCAGCAGCTTGTCATCAGGGTTGGGGTCACCCCTCCACTTT. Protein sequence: CASSLSSGLGSPLHF.

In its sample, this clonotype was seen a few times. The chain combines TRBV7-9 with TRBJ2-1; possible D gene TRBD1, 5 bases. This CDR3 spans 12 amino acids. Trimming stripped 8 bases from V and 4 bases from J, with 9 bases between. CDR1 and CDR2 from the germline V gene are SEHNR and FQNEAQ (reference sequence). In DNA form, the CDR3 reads TGTGCCAGCCGGCAGGGTTACAATGAGCAGTTCTTC. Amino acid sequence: CASRQGYNEQFF.

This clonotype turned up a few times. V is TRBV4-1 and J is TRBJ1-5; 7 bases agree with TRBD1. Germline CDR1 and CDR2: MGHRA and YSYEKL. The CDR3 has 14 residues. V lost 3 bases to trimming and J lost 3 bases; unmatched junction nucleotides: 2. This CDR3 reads CASSQGTDNQPQHF. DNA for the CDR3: TGCGCCAGCAGCCAGGGGACAGACAATCAGCCCCAGCATTTT.

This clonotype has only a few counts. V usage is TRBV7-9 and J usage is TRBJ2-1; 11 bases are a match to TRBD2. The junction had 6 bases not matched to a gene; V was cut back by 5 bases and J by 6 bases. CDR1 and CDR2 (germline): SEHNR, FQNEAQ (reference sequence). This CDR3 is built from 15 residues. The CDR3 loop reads CASSDLAGGTNEQFF. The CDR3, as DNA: TGTGCCAGCAGCGATCTAGCGGGAGGTACCAATGAGCAGTTCTTC.

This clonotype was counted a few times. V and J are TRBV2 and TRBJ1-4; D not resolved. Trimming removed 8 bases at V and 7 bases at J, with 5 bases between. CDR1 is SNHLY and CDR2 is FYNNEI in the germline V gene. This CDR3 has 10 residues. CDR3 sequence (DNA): TGTGCCAGCGGGAGTGAAAAACTGTTTTTT. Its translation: CASGSEKLFF.

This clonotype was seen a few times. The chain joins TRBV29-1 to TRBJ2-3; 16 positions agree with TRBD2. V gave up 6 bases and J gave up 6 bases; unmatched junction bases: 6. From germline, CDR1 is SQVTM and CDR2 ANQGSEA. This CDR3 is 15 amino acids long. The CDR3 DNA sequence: TGCAGCGTGGGACTAGCGGGGGGGCCAGGGGATACGCAGTATTTT. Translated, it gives CSVGLAGGPGDTQYF.

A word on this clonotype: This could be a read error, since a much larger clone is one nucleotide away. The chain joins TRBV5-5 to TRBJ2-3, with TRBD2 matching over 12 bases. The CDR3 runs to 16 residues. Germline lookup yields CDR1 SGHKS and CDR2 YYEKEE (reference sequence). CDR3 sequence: CASSTGLAGRTDTHYF. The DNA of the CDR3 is TGTGCCAGCAGCACCGGACTAGCGGGACGCACAGATACGCACTATTTT.

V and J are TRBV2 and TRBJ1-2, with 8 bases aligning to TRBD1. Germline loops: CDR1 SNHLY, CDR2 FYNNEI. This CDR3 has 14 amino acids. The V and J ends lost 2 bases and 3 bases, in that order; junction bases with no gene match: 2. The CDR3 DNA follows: TGTGCCAGCAGTGAATCGGACAGGGACTATGGCTACACCTTC. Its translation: CASSESDRDYGYTF.

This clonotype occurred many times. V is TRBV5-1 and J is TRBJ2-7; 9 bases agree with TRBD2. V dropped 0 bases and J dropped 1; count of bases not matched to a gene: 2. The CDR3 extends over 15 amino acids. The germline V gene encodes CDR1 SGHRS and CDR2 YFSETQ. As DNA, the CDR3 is TGCGCCAGCAGCTTGGATAGCGGGGGATCCTACGAGCAGTACTTC. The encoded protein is CASSLDSGGSYEQYF.

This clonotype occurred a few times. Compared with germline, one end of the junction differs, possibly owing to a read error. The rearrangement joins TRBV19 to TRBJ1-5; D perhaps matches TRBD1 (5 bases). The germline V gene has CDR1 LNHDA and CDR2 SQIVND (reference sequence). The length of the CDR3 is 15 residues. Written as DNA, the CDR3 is TGTGCCAGTAGTGATGGGACGGCCCGGGATCAGTCCCAGCATTTT. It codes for CASSDGTARDQSQHF.

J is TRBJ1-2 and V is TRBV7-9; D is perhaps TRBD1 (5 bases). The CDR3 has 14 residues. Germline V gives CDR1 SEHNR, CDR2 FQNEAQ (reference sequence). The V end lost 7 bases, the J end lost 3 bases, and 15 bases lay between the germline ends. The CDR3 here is CASTRWGVDYGYTF. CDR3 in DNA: TGTGCCAGCACCAGGTGGGGGGTTGACTATGGCTACACCTTC. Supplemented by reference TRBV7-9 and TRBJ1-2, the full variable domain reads DTGVSQNPRHKITKRGQNVTFRCDPISEHNRLYWYRQTLGQGPEFLTYFQNEAQLEKSRLLSDRFSAERPKGSFSTLEIQRTEQGDSAMYLCASTRWGVDYGYTFGSGTRLTVV.

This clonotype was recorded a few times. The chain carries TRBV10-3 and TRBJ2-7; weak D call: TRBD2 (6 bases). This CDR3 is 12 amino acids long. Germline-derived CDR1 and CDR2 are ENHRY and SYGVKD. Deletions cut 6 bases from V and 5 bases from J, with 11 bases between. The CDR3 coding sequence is TGTGCCATCAGCTCAGGCGGGGACGAGCAGTACTTC. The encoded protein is CAISSGGDEQYF.